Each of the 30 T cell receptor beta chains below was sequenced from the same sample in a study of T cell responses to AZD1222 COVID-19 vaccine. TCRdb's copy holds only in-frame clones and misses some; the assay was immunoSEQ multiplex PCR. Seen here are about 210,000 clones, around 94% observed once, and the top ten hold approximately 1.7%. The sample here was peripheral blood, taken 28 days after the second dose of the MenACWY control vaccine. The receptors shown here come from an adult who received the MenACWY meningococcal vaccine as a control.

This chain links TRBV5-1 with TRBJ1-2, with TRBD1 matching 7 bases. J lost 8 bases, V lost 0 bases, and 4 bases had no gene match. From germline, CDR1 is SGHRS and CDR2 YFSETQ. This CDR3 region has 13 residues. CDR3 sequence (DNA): TGCGCCAGCAGCTTGGGAGGGGGCTTGGGCTACACCTTC. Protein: CASSLGGGLGYTF.

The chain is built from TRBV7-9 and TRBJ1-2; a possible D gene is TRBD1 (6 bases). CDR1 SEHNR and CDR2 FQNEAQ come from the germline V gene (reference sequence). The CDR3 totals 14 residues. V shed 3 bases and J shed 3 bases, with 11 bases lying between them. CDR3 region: CASSFAAGDYGYTF. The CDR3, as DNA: TGTGCCAGCAGCTTCGCTGCAGGGGACTATGGCTACACCTTC.

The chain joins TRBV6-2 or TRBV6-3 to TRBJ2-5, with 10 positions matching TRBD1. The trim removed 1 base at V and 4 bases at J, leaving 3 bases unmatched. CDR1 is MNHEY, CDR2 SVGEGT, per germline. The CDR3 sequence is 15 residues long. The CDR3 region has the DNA TGTGCCAGCAGTTACTTTGGACAGGGGGGAGAGACCCAGTACTTC. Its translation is CASSYFGQGGETQYF.

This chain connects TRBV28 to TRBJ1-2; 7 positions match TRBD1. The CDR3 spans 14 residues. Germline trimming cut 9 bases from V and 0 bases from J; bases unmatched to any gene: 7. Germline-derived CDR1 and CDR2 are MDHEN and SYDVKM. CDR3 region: CASGRGGPNYGYTF. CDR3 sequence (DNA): TGTGCCAGTGGACGAGGGGGCCCTAACTATGGCTACACCTTC.

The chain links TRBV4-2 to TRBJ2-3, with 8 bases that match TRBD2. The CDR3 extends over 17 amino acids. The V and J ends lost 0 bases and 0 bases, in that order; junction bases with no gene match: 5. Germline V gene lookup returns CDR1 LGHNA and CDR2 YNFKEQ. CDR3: CASSQDGASGSTDTQYF. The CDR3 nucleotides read TGTGCCAGCAGCCAAGATGGGGCTAGCGGGAGCACAGATACGCAGTATTTT.

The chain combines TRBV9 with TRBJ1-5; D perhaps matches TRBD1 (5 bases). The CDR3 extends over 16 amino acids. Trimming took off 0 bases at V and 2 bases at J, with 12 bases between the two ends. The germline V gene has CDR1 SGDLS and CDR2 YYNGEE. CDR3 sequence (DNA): TGTGCCAGCAGCGTAGGTGGGGCTGGGGGCAATCAGCCCCAGCATTTT. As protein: CASSVGGAGGNQPQHF.

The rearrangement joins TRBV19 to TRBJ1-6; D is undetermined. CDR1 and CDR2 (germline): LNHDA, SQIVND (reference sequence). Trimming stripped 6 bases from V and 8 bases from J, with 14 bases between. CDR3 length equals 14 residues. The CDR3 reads CASRQTGGDSPLHF. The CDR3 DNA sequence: TGTGCCAGTAGACAGACCGGTGGCGATTCACCCCTCCACTTT. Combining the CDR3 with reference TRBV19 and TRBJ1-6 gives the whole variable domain DGGITQSPKYLFRKEGQNVTLSCEQNLNHDAMYWYRQDPGQGLRLIYYSQIVNDFQKGDIAEGYSVSREKKESFPLTVTSAQKNPTAFYLCASRQTGGDSPLHFGNGTRLTVT.

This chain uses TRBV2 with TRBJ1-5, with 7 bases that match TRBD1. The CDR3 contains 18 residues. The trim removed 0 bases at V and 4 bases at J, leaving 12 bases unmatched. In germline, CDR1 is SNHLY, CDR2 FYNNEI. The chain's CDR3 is CASSEAPSPDRRNQPQHF. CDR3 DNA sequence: TGTGCCAGCAGTGAAGCCCCCTCCCCGGACAGGAGAAATCAGCCCCAGCATTTT.

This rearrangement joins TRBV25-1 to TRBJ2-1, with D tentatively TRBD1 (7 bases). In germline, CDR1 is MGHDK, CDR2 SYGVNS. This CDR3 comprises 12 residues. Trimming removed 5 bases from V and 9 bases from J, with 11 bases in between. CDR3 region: CASSPQGGEQFF. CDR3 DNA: TGTGCCAGCAGTCCCCAGGGGGGTGAGCAGTTCTTC.

The CDR3 loop reads CASSQGLINEQYF. The CDR3 nucleotides read TGCGCCAGCAGCCAAGGACTCATCAACGAGCAGTACTTC. V gene TRBV4-1 combines with J gene TRBJ2-7; D unclear. This CDR3 is built from 13 residues. From germline, CDR1 is MGHRA and CDR2 YSYEKL. Trimming removed 1 base from V and 5 bases from J, with 9 bases in between.

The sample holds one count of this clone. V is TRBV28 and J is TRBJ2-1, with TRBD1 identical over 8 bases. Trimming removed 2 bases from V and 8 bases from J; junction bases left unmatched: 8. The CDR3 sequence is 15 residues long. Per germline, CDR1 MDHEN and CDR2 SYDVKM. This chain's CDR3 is CASSLIPDRAHEQFF. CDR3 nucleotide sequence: TGTGCCAGCAGTTTAATCCCGGACAGGGCTCATGAGCAGTTCTTC.

In nucleotides, the CDR3 is TGTGCCAGCAGCCCCGCGCTAGCGGGGTCCTACGAGCAGTACTTC. Protein sequence: CASSPALAGSYEQYF. The chain links TRBV28 to TRBJ2-7; 9 positions agree with TRBD2. There are 15 residues in the CDR3. The germline V gene has CDR1 MDHEN and CDR2 SYDVKM. V lost 6 bases, J lost 1 base, and 7 bases stayed unmatched. The full variable domain, its missing parts supplied by reference TRBV28 and TRBJ2-7, is DVKVTQSSRYLVKRTGEKVFLECVQDMDHENMFWYRQDPGLGLRLIYFSYDVKMKEKGDIPEGYSVSREKKERFSLILESASTNQTSMYLCASSPALAGSYEQYFGPGTRLTVT.

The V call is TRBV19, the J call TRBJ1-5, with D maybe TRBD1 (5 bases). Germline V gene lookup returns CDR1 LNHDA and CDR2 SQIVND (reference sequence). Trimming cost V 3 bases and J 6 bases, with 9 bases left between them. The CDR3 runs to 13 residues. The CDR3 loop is CASSIRRGQPQHF. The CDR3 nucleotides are TGTGCCAGTAGTATCAGGAGGGGTCAGCCCCAGCATTTT.

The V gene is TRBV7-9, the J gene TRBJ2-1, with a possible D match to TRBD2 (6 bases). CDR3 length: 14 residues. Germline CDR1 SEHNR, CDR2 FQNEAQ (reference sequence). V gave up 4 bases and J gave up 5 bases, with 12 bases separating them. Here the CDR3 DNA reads TGTGCCAGCAGCTCGGATAGCGGAAACAATGAGCAGTTCTTC. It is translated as CASSSDSGNNEQFF.

CDR3 sequence (DNA): TGTGCCAGCAGTGAAGTGCGTCTCGGTAATACGCAGTATTTT. It codes for CASSEVRLGNTQYF. The chain combines TRBV6-1 with TRBJ2-3; D not certain. The V end was cut by 1 base, the J end by 7 bases, with 12 bases between. The CDR3 has 14 amino acids. The V gene's germline CDR1 is MNHNS and CDR2 SASEGT.

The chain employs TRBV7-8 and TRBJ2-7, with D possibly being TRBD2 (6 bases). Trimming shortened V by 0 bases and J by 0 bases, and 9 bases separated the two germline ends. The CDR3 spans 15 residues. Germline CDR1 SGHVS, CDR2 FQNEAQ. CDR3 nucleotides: TGTGCCAGCAGCTTAGCTAGCGGAGGCTCCTACGAGCAGTACTTC. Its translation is CASSLASGGSYEQYF.

The CDR3 region is CASSIDWAGTSGGNNEQFF. In DNA, the CDR3 is TGTGCCAGTAGTATAGATTGGGCCGGGACTAGCGGGGGAAACAATGAGCAGTTCTTC. The rearrangement joins TRBV19 to TRBJ2-1; 14 nucleotides match TRBD2. This CDR3 has 19 residues. Germline V gene lookup returns CDR1 LNHDA and CDR2 SQIVND (reference sequence). With 0 bases clipped from V and 5 bases from J, the junction kept 9 bases outside the gene matches.

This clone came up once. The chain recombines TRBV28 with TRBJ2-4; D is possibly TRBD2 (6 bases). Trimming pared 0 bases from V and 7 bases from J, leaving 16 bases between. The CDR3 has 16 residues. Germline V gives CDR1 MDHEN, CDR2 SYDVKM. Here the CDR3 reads CASSLWSGVPFNIQYF. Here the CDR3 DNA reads TGTGCCAGCAGTTTATGGTCGGGGGTCCCCTTTAACATTCAGTACTTC. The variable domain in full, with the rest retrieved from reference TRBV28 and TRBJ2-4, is DVKVTQSSRYLVKRTGEKVFLECVQDMDHENMFWYRQDPGLGLRLIYFSYDVKMKEKGDIPEGYSVSREKKERFSLILESASTNQTSMYLCASSLWSGVPFNIQYFGAGTRLSVL.

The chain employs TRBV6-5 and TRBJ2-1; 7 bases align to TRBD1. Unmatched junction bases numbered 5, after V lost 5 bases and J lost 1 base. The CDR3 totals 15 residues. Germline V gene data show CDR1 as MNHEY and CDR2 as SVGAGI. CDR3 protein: CASSKDRWSYNEQFF. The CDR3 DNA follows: TGTGCCAGCAGTAAGGACAGGTGGTCCTACAATGAGCAGTTCTTC.

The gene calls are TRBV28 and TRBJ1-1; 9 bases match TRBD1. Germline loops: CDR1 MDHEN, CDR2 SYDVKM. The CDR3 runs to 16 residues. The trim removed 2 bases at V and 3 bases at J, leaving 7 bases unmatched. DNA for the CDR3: TGTGCCAGCAGTTTAAACAGGGGGCGTTGGGACACTGAAGCTTTCTTT. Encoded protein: CASSLNRGRWDTEAFF.

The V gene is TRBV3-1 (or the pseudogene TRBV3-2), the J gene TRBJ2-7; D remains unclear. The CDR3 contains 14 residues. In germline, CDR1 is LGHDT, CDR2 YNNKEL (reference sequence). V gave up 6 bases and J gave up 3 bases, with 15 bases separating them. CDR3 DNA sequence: TGTGCCAGCAGTGACCCAGGTTCACTCTACGAGCAGTACTTC. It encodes CASSDPGSLYEQYF.

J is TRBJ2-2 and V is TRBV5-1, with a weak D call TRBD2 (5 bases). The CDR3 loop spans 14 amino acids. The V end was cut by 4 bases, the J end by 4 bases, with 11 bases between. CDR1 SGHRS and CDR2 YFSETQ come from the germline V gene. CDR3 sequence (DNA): TGCGCCAGCAGCCTAGGAGGTTTCACCGGGGAGCTGTTTTTT. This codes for CASSLGGFTGELFF.

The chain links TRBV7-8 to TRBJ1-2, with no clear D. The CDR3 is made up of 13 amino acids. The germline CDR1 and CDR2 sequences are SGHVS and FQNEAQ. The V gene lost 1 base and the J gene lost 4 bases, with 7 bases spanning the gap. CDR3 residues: CASSLDAAYGYTF. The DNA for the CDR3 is TGTGCCAGCAGCTTAGACGCGGCCTATGGCTACACCTTC.

CDR3 bases: TGTGCCAGCAGCCTATTGACGGGGGGGAGCTATGGCTACACCTTC. Encoded protein: CASSLLTGGSYGYTF. This chain connects TRBV28 to TRBJ1-2; tentatively, D is TRBD1 (5 bases). CDR3 length: 15 residues. From germline, CDR1 is MDHEN and CDR2 SYDVKM. The V and J ends lost 6 bases and 4 bases respectively, with 18 bases between them.

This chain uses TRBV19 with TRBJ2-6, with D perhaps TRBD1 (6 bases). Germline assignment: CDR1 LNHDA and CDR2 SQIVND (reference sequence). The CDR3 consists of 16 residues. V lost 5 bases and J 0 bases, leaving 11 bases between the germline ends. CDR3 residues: CASSPQGNSGANVLTF. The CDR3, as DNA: TGTGCCAGTAGTCCACAGGGTAACTCTGGGGCCAACGTCCTGACTTTC.

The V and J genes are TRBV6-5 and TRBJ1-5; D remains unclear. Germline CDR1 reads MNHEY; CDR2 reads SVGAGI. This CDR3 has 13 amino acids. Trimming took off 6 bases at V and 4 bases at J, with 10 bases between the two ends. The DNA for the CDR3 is TGTGCCAGCAGAGGTATCGGAAATCAGCCCCAGCATTTT. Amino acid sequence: CASRGIGNQPQHF.

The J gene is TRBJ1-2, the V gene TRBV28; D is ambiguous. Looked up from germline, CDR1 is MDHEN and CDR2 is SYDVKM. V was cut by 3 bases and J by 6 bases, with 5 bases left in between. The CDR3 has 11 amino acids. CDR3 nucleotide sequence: TGTGCCAGCAGTTTTGTTCATGGCTACACCTTC. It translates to CASSFVHGYTF.

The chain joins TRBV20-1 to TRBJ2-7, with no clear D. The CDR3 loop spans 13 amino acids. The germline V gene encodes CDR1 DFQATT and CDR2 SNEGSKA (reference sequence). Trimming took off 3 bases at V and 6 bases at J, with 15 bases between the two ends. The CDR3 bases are TGCAGTGCTAGTCCTCTTCCTCAGCGCGAGCAGTACTTC. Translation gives CSASPLPQREQYF.

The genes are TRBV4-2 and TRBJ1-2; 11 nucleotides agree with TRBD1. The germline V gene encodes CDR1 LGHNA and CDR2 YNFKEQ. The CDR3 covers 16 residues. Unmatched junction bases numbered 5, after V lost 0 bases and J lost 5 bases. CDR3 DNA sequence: TGTGCCAGCAGCCAAGATTCGGGACAGGGGGGATATGGCTACACCTTC. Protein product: CASSQDSGQGGYGYTF.

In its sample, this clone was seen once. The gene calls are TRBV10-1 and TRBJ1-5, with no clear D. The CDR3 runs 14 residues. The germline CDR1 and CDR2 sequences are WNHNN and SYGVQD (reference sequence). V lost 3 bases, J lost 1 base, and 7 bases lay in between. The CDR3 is CASSEGSSNQPQHF. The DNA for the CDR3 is TGCGCCAGCAGTGAAGGGAGCAGCAATCAGCCCCAGCATTTT.